The T cell receptor (beta chain) under discussion was sequenced for a study of blood T cells in healthy people across ages. A sample-barcoded 5' primer and a J-beta primer mix were used in a second PCR of roughly 6 to 11 cycles. Each cDNA molecule was tagged by a template-switch adaptor that had 12 random nucleotides. Individual samples furnished no less than 3 million CDR3-containing paired-end reads apiece. TCRdb re-derived calls from the 5' RACE reads in MiXCR, one entry per CDR3 protein. Of around 1,600,000 distinct CDR3 sequences listed, less than 45% are singletons. J gave up 5 bases and V 3 bases, and 5 bases lay outside the gene matches. The CDR3 runs to 14 residues. Germline V gene sequence: CDR1 MNHEY, CDR2 SMNVEV (reference sequence).

The receptor was isolated from a woman in her late teens or twenties in good health. J is TRBJ1-1 and V is TRBV27, with 8 bases lining up with TRBD1. The sequencing input was blood. CDR3 sequence (DNA): TGTGCCAGCAGTTTCCCAGGGGGCGAAACTGAAGCTTTCTTT. Translating gives CASSFPGGETEAFF.